What follows are 9 T cell receptor beta chains derived from one specimen sequenced in a study of response to subunit inactivated influenza vaccine. TCRdb re-called the RT-PCR reads through MiXCR, storing one row per CDR3 protein. The sample includes 500,000 to 550,000 distinct CDR3 sequences, roughly 23% seen only once; the top ten take about 3%. The same data also went into a second study, on T cells expressing NK-cell markers. That study reports: UMI-tagged 5'RACE template switching yielded the TCR beta cDNA.

The material was CD4+ T cells sorted from PBMCs, obtained approximately 12 days after vaccination. The origin of the receptors is a man aged 50 to 60 who received an inactivated influenza vaccine.

This clonotype appeared a few times. The V and J genes are TRBV6-5 and TRBJ1-1; D uncertain. V lost 2 bases, J lost 4 bases, and 8 bases lay in between. CDR1 is MNHEY, CDR2 SVGAGI, per germline. The CDR3 runs to 13 residues. The chain's CDR3 is CASSYGQATEAFF. For the CDR3, the DNA is TGTGCCAGCAGTTACGGGCAGGCCACTGAAGCTTTCTTT.

The V call is TRBV6-2 or TRBV6-3, the J call TRBJ1-2; no firm D call. Germline V gene data show CDR1 as MNHEY and CDR2 as SVGEGT. This CDR3 region has 12 residues. Deletions cut 6 bases from V and 5 bases from J, with 10 bases between. CDR3 region: CASSFQAYGYTF. Here the CDR3 DNA reads TGTGCCAGCAGCTTCCAGGCATATGGCTACACCTTC.

The V gene is TRBV11-2, the J gene TRBJ2-3; 8 bases fit TRBD1. CDR3 length: 16 amino acids. Germline loops: CDR1 SGHAT, CDR2 FQNNGV. Trimming took 2 bases from V and 2 from J; bases not matched to a gene: 6. DNA of the CDR3: TGTGCCAGCAGCTTACTCCGACAGGGGAACACAGATACGCAGTATTTT. This encodes CASSLLRQGNTDTQYF.

This clonotype appeared many times. The J gene is TRBJ2-3, the V gene TRBV4-3; D is perhaps TRBD2 (6 bases). V lost 0 bases, J lost 4 bases, and 14 bases lay in between. Germline V gives CDR1 LGHNA, CDR2 YSLEER. The CDR3 has 16 amino acids. CDR3 residues: CASSQDPGVSSDTQYF. The DNA for the CDR3 is TGCGCCAGCAGCCAAGACCCGGGAGTGTCTTCAGATACGCAGTATTTT.

This clonotype was found once. This chain joins TRBV15 and TRBJ2-7; D is unclear. V lost 3 bases to trimming and J lost 1 base, with 10 bases between them. The CDR3 has 14 amino acids. CDR1 and CDR2 (germline): LNHNV, YYDKDF (reference sequence). The CDR3 sequence is CATSRLQGSYEQYF. In DNA form, the CDR3 reads TGTGCCACCAGCAGGTTGCAAGGTTCCTACGAGCAGTACTTC.

Only a few counts were recorded for this clonotype. This chain links TRBV7-6 with TRBJ2-5; D is ambiguous. The CDR3 consists of 14 residues. The germline CDR1 and CDR2 sequences are SGHVS and FNYEAQ. V dropped 5 bases and J dropped 0 bases, with 10 bases sitting between them. CDR3 sequence reads: CASSPGTYQETQYF. The CDR3 DNA sequence: TGTGCCAGCAGCCCCGGCACGTACCAAGAGACCCAGTACTTC.

Ten or more counts support this clonotype. At one end the junction does not follow the germline gene, possibly because of a read error. The chain joins TRBV11-2 to TRBJ2-7; tentatively, D is TRBD1 or TRBD2 (5 bases each). Germline V gene sequence: CDR1 SGHAT, CDR2 FQNNGV. The CDR3 is 15 residues long. For the CDR3, the DNA is TGTGCCAGCAGCTATCATTATCGGGGCTCCCACGAGCAGTACTTC. This encodes CASSYHYRGSHEQYF.

The sample holds a few counts of this clonotype. The J gene is TRBJ2-2, the V gene TRBV12-3 or TRBV12-4; TRBD2 matches at 7 bases. V was pared by 3 bases and J by 7 bases, with 11 bases of the junction left unmatched. This CDR3 has 16 residues. In DNA, the CDR3 is TGTGCCAGCAGTTTTTATGGGGGGGACCTGGGCGGGGAGCTGTTTTTT. It is translated as CASSFYGGDLGGELFF.

This sequence joins TRBV7-9 and TRBJ2-7; the match to TRBD2 covers 9 bases. Per germline, CDR1 SEHNR and CDR2 FQNEAQ (reference sequence). The CDR3 runs to 13 residues. The J segment lost 3 bases and the V segment lost 7 bases, leaving 4 bases of the junction unmatched. CDR3: CASTVAGVYEQYF. The CDR3 DNA sequence: TGTGCCAGCACCGTAGCGGGAGTCTACGAGCAGTACTTC.